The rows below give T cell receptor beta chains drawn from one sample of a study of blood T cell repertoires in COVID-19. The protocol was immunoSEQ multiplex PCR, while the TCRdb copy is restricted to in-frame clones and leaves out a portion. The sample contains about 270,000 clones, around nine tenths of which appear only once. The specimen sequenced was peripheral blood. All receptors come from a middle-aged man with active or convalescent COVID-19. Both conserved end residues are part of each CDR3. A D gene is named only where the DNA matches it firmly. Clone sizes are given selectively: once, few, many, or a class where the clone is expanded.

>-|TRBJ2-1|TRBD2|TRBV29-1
TGCAGCGTTCTTACTAGCGGGATTGGGGAGCAGTTCTTC
CSVLTSGIGEQFF
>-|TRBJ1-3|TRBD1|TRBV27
TGTGCCAGCAGCACAGGGGCAGCGAACACCATATATTTT
CASSTGAANTIYF
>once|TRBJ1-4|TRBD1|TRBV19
TGTGCCAGTAGTTCCGCGACAGGGGTGGAAAAACTGTTTTTT
CASSSATGVEKLFF
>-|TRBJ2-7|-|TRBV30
TGTGCCTGGAGCCTTCGTGGGCTTATCTACGAGCAGTACTTC
CAWSLRGLIYEQYF
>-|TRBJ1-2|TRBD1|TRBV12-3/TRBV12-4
TGTGCCAGCAGTCACCAGGGGGCTCGTGGCTACACCTTC
CASSHQGARGYTF
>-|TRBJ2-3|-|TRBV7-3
TGTGCCAGCAGCCGAACAGGAGCTACTAGCACAGATACGCAGTATTTT
CASSRTGATSTDTQYF
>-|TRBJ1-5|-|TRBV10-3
TGTGCCAGCGGACAACCCAATCAGCCCCAGCATTTT
CASGQPNQPQHF
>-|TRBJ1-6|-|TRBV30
TGTGCCTGGAGTGTTTGGGGGGGAAATTCACCCCTCCACTTT
CAWSVWGGNSPLHF
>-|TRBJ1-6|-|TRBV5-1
TGCGCCAGCAGCTTAGACGACATATATAATTCACCCCTCCACTTT
CASSLDDIYNSPLHF
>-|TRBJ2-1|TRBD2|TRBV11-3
TGTGCCAGCAGCTCCCGGGGGGGGGACTCGCATTACAATGAGCAGTTCTTC
CASSSRGGDSHYNEQFF
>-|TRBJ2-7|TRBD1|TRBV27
TGTGCCAGCAGTCAACGAGAGGGACAGCTCTACGAGCAGTACTTC
CASSQREGQLYEQYF
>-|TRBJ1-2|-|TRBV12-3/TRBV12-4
TGTGCCTCCCAGGGCGGGGGCCGCAAGGGCTACACCTTC
CASQGGGRKGYTF
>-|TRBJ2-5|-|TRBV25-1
TGTGCCAGCAGTGAAGGGGCCCAAGAGACCCAGTACTTC
CASSEGAQETQYF
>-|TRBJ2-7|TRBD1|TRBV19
TGTGCCAGTAAGGGGGGACAGGCTCCTTCCTACGAGCAGTACTTC
CASKGGQAPSYEQYF
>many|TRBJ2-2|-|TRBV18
TGTGCCAGCTCACGGGACATCGCGAACACCGGGGAGCTGTTTTTT
CASSRDIANTGELFF
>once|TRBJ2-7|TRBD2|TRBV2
TGTGCCGGCGGAATTGAGGGAGGGACCTACGAGCAGTACTTC
CAGGIEGGTYEQYF
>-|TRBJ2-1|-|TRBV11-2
TGTGCCAGCAGCTCCCGAGAGGTGAGCTCCTACAATGAGCAGTTCTTC
CASSSREVSSYNEQFF
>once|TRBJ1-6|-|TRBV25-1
TGTGCCAGCAGTGAATATATGACTCGCGGGCATTCACCCCTCCACTTT
CASSEYMTRGHSPLHF
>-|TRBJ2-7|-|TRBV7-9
TGTGCCAGCAGCCCGCGCGAATCCCGCGGCACCTACGAGCAGTACTTC
CASSPRESRGTYEQYF
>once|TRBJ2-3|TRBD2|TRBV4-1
TGCGCCAGCAGCCAAGGCGTGGCGGGAGCCGTAGATACGCAGTATTTT
CASSQGVAGAVDTQYF
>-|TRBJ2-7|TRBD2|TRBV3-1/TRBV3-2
TGTGCCAGCAGCCGGGCGGGAGGCGTATACGAGCAGTACTTC
CASSRAGGVYEQYF
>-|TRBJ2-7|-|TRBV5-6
TGTGCCAGCAGCTTGGAAACCCTTCTAGGCCACGAGCAGTACTTC
CASSLETLLGHEQYF
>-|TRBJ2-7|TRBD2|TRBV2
TGTGCCAGCAGTCAGGGACTAGCTCCCTCCTACGAGCAGTACTTC
CASSQGLAPSYEQYF
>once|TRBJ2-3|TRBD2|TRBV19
TGTGCCAGTAGTCTACTTGGCGGGGGGGCAGATACGCAGTATTTT
CASSLLGGGADTQYF
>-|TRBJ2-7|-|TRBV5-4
TGTGCCAGCAGCTTCGACTGGTCCTACGAGCAGTACTTC
CASSFDWSYEQYF
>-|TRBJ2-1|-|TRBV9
TGTGCCAGCAACCCCCCTGGGAGTTTTAATGAGCAGTTCTTC
CASNPPGSFNEQFF
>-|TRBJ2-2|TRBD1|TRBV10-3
TGTGCCATCAGTGAGTCGTCGGCAGGGGGCCTCGGGGAGCTGTTTTTT
CAISESSAGGLGELFF
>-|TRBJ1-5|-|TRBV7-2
TGTGCCAGCAGCTCCTACAGTAGCAATCAGCCCCAGCATTTT
CASSSYSSNQPQHF
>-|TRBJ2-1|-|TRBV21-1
TGTGCCAGCAGCAACTGCGCGGGGGGGCCAGGGGAGCAGTTCTTC
CASSNCAGGPGEQFF
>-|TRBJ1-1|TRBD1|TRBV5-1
TGCGCCAGCAGCCTCGGGACAGGGGGTAGGGACACTGAAGCTTTCTTT
CASSLGTGGRDTEAFF
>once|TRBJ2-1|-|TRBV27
TGTGCCAGCAGTTTGGTTACGGGGTTATACAATGAGCAGTTCTTC
CASSLVTGLYNEQFF
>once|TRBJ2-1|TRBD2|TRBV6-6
TGTGCCAGCAGCCGACTAGCGGGGGAGTACAATGAGCAGTTCTTC
CASSRLAGEYNEQFF
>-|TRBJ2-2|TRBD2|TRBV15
TGTGCCACCAGCAGAGAGCTAGCGGGGGGGACCGGGGAGCTGTTTTTT
CATSRELAGGTGELFF
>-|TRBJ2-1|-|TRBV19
TGTGCCAGTAGTATAAGCCGGGACAATGAGCAGTTCTTC
CASSISRDNEQFF
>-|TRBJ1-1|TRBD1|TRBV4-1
TGCGCCAGCAGCACCGAGGAGGGGGCACTCACTGAAGCTTTCTTT
CASSTEEGALTEAFF
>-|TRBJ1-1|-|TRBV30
TGTGCCTGGGGGGGGCGGGGAGCAGGCACTGAAGCTTTCTTT
CAWGGRGAGTEAFF
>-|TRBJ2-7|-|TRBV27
TGTGCCAGCAGTCCCCCTAGCTCCTACGAGCAGTACTTC
CASSPPSSYEQYF
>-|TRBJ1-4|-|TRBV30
TGTGCCTGGAGTGTACCGCGCGGCGGGGCAACTAATGAAAAACTGTTTTTT
CAWSVPRGGATNEKLFF
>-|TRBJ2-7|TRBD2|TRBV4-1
TGCGCCAGCAGCCAAGCCACAGATTGGACTAGCGGCTACCGGGGCTACGAGCAGTACTTC
CASSQATDWTSGYRGYEQYF
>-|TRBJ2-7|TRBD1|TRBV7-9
TGTGCCAGCAGCTTCGGCGGACAGGGTGGAAGCTACGAGCAGTACTTC
CASSFGGQGGSYEQYF
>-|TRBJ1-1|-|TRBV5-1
TGCGCCAGCAGCTTACTACAGGGAGAGATGGCTGAAGCTTTCTTT
CASSLLQGEMAEAFF
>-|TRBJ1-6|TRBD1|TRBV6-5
TGTGCCAGCTCGCGAGGGGGCGGAGAATCACCCCTCCACTTT
CASSRGGGESPLHF